This T cell receptor (beta chain) was identified in a study of T cells in Graves' hyperthyroidism and ophthalmopathy. The wider study: At the time of initial diagnosis and before any treatment, peripheral blood was collected.

The TCR beta CDR3 regions underwent amplification using RNA transcripts as the source. In the first-round RT-PCR of the TCR CDR3, the HTBI primer set was used. TCRdb re-called the multiplex PCR reads with MiXCR, one entry per CDR3 protein. The sample includes some 690,000 distinct CDR3 sequences, 17% of them seen just once. General observations from the study: Ophthalmopathy was predicted by the model a median of about 6.7 months ahead of onset.

This clonotype was seen many times. Its antigen is currently unknown. Unmatched junction bases numbered 3, after V lost 0 bases and J lost 2 bases. This CDR3 contains 15 residues. Germline V gives CDR1 MNHEY, CDR2 SMNVEV (reference sequence). Sequencing input: blood. The clonotype originates from a man aged 50 or older with Graves' hyperthyroidism. The gene calls are TRBV27 and TRBJ2-7, with 8 bases matching TRBD1. The CDR3 reads CASSLSQDRAYEQYF. DNA of the CDR3: TGTGCCAGCAGTTTATCCCAGGACAGGGCCTACGAGCAGTACTTC.